Detailed here is one T cell receptor (beta chain). This record comes from a study of blood T cell repertoires in COVID-19. Study information: Researchers got acute and convalescent COVID-19 samples from the United States, Italy and Spain.

CDR1 is SNHLY, CDR2 FYNNEI, per germline. The CDR3 extends over 14 amino acids. V lost 3 bases, J lost 2 bases, and 8 bases lay in between. In the authors' methods: Nucleated cell counts were estimated from reference gene primer amplification. The data were produced by immunoSEQ multiplex PCR, yet TCRdb's version contains in-frame clones alone and is incomplete. The V and J calls and the clone size are those of that table, but D and trimming were determined from the DNA. The sample holds approximately 150,000 clones, over 80% seen once. Sequencing was performed on peripheral blood. The chain recombines TRBV2 with TRBJ2-1; possibly TRBD1 for D (5 bases). The sequence derives from an elderly man with acute or convalescent COVID-19. DNA for the CDR3: TGTGCCAGCAGTGATTCCAGGGCCTACAATGAGCAGTTCTTC. Its protein is CASSDSRAYNEQFF.